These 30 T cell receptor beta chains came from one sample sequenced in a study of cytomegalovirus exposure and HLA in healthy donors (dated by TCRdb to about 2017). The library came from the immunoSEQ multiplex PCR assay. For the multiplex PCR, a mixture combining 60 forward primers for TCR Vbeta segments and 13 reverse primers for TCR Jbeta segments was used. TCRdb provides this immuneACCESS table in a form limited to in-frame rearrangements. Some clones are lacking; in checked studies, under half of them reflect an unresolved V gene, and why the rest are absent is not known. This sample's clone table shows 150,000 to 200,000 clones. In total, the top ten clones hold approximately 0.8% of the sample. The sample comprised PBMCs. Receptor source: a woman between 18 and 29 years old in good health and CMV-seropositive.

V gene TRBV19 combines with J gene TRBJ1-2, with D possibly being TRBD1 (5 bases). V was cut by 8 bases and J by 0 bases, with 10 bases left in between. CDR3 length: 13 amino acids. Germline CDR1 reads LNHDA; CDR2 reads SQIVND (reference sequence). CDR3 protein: CASRQQPNYGYTF. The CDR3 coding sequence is TGTGCCAGTCGACAGCAACCTAACTATGGCTACACCTTC.

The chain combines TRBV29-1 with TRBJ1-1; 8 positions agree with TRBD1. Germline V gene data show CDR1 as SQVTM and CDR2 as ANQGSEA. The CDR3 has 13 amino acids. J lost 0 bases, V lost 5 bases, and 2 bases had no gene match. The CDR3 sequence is CSVRTGLNTEAFF. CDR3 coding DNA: TGCAGCGTTCGGACAGGGCTGAACACTGAAGCTTTCTTT.

The CDR3 coding sequence is TGCAGAGTTACTAGCACAGATACGCAGTATTTT. Translated, it gives CRVTSTDTQYF. The genes are TRBV20-1 and TRBJ2-3; D is unresolved. Germline CDR1 is DFQATT and CDR2 is SNEGSKA (reference sequence). The CDR3 runs to 11 residues.

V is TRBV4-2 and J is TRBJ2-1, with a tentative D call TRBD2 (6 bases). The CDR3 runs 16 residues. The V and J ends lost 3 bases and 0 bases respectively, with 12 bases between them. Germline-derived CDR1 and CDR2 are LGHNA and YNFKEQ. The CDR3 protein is CASSQSSGTSYNEQFF. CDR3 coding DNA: TGTGCCAGCAGCCAGAGTAGCGGAACCTCCTACAATGAGCAGTTCTTC.

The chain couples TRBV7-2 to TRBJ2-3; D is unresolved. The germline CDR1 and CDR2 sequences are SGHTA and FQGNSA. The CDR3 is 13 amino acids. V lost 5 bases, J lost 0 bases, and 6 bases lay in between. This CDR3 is CASSARSTDTQYF. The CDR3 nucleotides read TGTGCCAGCAGCGCCAGAAGCACAGATACGCAGTATTTT. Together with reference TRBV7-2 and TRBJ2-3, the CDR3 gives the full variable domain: GAGVSQSPSNKVTEKGKDVELRCDPISGHTALYWYRQSLGQGLEFLIYFQGNSAPDKSGLPSDRFSAERTGGSVSTLTIQRTQQEDSAVYLCASSARSTDTQYFGPGTRLTVL.

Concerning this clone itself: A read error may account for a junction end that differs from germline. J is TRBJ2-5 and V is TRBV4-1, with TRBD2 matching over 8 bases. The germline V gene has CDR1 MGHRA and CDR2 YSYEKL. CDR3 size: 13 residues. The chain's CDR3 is CASSPELGGRIHF. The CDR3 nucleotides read TGCGCCAGCAGCCCAGAGCTTGGCGGGAGGATCCACTTC.

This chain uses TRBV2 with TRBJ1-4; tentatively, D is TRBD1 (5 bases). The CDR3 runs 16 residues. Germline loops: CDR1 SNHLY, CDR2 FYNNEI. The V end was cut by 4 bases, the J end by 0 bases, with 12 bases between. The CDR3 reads CASSGGTPATNEKLFF. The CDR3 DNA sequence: TGTGCCAGCAGTGGGGGCACACCTGCAACTAATGAAAAACTGTTTTTT. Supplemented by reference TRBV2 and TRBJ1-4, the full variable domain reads EPEVTQTPSHQVTQMGQEVILRCVPISNHLYFYWYRQILGQKVEFLVSFYNNEISEKSEIFDDQFSVERPDGSNFTLKIRSTKLEDSAMYFCASSGGTPATNEKLFFGSGTQLSVL.

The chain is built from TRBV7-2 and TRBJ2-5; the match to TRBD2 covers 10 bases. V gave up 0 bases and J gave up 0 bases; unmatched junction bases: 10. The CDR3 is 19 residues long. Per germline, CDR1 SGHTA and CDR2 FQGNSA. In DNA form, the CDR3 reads TGTGCCAGCAGCTTAGCGCTAGGGGGTCTAGCGGGGGACCAAGAGACCCAGTACTTC. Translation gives CASSLALGGLAGDQETQYF.

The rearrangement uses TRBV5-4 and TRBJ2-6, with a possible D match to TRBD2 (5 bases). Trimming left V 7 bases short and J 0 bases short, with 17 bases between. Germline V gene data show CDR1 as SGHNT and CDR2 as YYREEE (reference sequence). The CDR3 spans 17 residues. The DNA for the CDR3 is TGTGCCAGCGGCCAGCGGAGTTGGAGCTCTGGGGCCAACGTCCTGACTTTC. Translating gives CASGQRSWSSGANVLTF.

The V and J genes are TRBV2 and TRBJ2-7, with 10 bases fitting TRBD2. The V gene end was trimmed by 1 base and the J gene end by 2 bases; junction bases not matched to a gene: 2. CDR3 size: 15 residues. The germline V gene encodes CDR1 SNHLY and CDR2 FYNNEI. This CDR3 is CASSEGSGGPYEQYF. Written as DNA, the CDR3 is TGTGCCAGCAGTGAAGGTAGCGGGGGGCCCTACGAGCAGTACTTC.

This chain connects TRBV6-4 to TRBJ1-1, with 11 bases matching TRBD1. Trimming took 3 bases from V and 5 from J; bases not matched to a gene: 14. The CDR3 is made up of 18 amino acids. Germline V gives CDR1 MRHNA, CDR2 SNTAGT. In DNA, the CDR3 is TGTGCCAGCAGTGAGGATGGACAGGGGGCGCCCCCGGGGACTGAAGCTTTCTTT. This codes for CASSEDGQGAPPGTEAFF.

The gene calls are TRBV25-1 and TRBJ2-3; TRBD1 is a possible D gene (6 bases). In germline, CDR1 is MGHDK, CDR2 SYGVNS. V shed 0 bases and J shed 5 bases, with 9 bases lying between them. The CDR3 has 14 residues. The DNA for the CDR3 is TGTGCCAGCAGTGAATACGCCAGGGGAGATACGCAGTATTTT. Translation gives CASSEYARGDTQYF.

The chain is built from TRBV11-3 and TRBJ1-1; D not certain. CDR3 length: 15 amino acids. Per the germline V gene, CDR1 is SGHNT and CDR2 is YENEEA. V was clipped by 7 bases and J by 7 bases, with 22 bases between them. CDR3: CASTVGRTARGEAFF. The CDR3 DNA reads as TGTGCCAGCACCGTAGGGAGGACCGCTCGAGGTGAAGCTTTCTTT.

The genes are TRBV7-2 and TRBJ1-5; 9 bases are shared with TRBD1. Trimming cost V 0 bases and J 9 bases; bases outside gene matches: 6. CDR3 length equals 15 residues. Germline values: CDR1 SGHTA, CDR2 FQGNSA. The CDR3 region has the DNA TGTGCCAGCAGCTTAGCGGGGACAGGGTATGGGCCCCAGCATTTT. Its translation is CASSLAGTGYGPQHF.

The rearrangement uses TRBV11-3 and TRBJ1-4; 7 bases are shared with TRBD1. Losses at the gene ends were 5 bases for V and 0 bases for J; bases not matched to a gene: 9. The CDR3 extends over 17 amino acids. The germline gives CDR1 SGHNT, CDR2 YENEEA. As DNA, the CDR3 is TGTGCCAGCAGCGCTGGGACAGCTATTGCAACTAATGAAAAACTGTTTTTT. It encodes CASSAGTAIATNEKLFF. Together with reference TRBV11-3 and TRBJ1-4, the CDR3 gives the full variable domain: EAGVVQSPRYKIIEKKQPVAFWCNPISGHNTLYWYLQNLGQGPELLIRYENEEAVDDSQLPKDRFSAERLKGVDSTLKIQPAELGDSAVYLCASSAGTAIATNEKLFFGSGTQLSVL.

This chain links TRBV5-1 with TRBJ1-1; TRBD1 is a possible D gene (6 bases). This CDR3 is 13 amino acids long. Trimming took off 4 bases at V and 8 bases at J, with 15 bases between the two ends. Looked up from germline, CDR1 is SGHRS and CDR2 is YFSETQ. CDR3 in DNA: TGCGCCAGCAGCCCAACTCCAGGGGCCGAAGCTTTCTTT. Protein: CASSPTPGAEAFF.

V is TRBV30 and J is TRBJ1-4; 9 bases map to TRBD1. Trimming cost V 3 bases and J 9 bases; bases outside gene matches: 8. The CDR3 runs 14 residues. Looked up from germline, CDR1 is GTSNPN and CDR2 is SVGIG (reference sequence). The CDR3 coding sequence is TGTGCCTGGAGGGAAACAGGGGGCGCGAAAAAACTGTTTTTT. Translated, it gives CAWRETGGAKKLFF. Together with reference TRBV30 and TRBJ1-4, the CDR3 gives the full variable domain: SQTIHQWPATLVQPVGSPLSLECTVEGTSNPNLYWYRQAAGRGLQLLFYSVGIGQISSEVPQNLSASRPQDRQFILSSKKLLLSDSGFYLCAWRETGGAKKLFFGSGTQLSVL.

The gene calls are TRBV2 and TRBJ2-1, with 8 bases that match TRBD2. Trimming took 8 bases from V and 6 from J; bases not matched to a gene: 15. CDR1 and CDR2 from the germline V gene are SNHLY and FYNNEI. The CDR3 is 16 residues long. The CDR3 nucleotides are TGTGCCAGCCCCGAAGCCGGCGGGAGGCCCTTCAATGAGCAGTTCTTC. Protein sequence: CASPEAGGRPFNEQFF. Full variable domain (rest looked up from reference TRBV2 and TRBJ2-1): EPEVTQTPSHQVTQMGQEVILRCVPISNHLYFYWYRQILGQKVEFLVSFYNNEISEKSEIFDDQFSVERPDGSNFTLKIRSTKLEDSAMYFCASPEAGGRPFNEQFFGPGTRLTVL.

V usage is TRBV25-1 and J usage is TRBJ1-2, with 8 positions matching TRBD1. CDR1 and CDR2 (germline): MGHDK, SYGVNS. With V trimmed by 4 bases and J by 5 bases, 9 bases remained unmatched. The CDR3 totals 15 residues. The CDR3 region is CASSAGGGQVYGYTF. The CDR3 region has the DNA TGTGCCAGCAGTGCCGGTGGGGGACAGGTATATGGCTACACCTTC.

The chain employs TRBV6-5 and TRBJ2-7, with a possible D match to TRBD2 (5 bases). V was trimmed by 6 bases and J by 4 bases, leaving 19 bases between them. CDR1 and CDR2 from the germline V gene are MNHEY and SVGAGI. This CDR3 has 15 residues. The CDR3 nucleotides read TGTGCCAGCAGGCCGGACTGGACTGTAGTTTACGAGCAGTACTTC. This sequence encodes CASRPDWTVVYEQYF.

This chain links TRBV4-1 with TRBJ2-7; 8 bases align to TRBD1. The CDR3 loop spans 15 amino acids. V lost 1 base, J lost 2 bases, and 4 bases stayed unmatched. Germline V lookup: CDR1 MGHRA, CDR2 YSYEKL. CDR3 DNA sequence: TGCGCCAGCAGCCAAGGGACAGGGAGTCCCTACGAGCAGTACTTC. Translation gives CASSQGTGSPYEQYF.

The CDR3: CASSQVQQGPEAFF. As DNA, the CDR3 is TGCGCCAGCAGCCAAGTACAACAGGGCCCTGAAGCTTTCTTT. The chain employs TRBV4-1 and TRBJ1-1; D perhaps matches TRBD1 (6 bases). The germline gives CDR1 MGHRA, CDR2 YSYEKL. This CDR3 is built from 14 residues. V dropped 1 base and J dropped 6 bases, with 12 bases sitting between them.

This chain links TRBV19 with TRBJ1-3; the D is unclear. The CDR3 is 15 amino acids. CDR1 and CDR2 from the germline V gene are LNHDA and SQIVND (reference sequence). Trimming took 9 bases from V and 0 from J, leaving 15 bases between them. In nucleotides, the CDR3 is TGTGCCAGCACCCCGCAGGTGGCCTCTGGAAACACCATATATTTT. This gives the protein CASTPQVASGNTIYF. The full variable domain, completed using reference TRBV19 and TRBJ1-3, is DGGITQSPKYLFRKEGQNVTLSCEQNLNHDAMYWYRQDPGQGLRLIYYSQIVNDFQKGDIAEGYSVSREKKESFPLTVTSAQKNPTAFYLCASTPQVASGNTIYFGEGSWLTVV.

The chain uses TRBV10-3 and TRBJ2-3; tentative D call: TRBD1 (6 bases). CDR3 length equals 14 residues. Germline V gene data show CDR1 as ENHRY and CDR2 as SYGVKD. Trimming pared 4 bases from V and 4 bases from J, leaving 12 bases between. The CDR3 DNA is TGTGCCATCAGTGGGACAGAGGGGGCAGATACGCAGTATTTT. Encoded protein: CAISGTEGADTQYF.

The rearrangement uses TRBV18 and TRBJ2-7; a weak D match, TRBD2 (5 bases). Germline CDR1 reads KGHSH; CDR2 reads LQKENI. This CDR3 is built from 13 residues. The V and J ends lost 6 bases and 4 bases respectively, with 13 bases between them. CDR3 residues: CASSSTGEYEQYF. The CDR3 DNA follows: TGTGCCAGCTCCTCCACCGGGGAGTACGAGCAGTACTTC.

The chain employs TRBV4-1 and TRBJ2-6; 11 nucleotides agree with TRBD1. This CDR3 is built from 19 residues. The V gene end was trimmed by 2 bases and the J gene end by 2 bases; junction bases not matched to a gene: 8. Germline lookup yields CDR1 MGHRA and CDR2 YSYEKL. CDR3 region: CASSQFYRDRGTGANVLTF. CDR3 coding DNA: TGCGCCAGCAGCCAATTTTACCGGGACAGGGGGACTGGGGCCAACGTCCTGACTTTC.

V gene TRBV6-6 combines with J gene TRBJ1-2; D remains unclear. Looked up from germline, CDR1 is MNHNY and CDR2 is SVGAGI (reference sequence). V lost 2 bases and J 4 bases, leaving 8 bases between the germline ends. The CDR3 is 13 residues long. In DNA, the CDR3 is TGTGCCAGCAGTTACGGTGAGATCTATGGCTACACCTTC. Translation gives CASSYGEIYGYTF.

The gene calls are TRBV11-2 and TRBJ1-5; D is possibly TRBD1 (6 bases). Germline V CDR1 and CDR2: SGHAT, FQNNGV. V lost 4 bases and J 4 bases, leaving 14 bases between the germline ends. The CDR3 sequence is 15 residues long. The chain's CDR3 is CASSSNQGINQPQHF. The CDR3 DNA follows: TGTGCCAGCAGCTCGAATCAGGGGATTAATCAGCCCCAGCATTTT.

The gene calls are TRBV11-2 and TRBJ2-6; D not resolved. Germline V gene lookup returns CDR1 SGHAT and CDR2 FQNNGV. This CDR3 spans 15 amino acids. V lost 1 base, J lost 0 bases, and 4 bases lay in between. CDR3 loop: CASSLALSGANVLTF. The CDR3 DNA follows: TGTGCCAGCAGCTTAGCCCTCTCTGGGGCCAACGTCCTGACTTTC.

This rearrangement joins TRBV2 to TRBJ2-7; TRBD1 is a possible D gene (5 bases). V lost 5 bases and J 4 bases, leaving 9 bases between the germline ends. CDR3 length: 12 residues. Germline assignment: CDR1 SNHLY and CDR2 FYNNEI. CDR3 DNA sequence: TGTGCCAGCAGTTCCCGACAGTACGAGCAGTACTTC. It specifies CASSSRQYEQYF.